A selection of T cell receptor beta chains follows, all from one sample in a study of T cell repertoires in cytomegalovirus infection. In TCRdb, the reads were re-called with MiXCR into one record per CDR3 protein. The table lists some 500,000 distinct CDR3 sequences, 30% to 35% of them singletons. These receptors have no known antigen. This sample comprised cultured PBMCs, obtained from culture after CMV antigen stimulation. The receptors originated from a human donor in good health (CMV status not recorded). Some clones in this sample may be carry-over from other donors' samples. CDR3s include the opening cysteine and the closing phenylalanine or tryptophan. The order of the fields is CDR3 DNA, CDR3 protein, J gene, clone size, V gene, CDR3 length, D gene. A D gene is named only where the DNA matches it firmly. Not every row has a clone size; where given, it reads once, few, many or a size class.

DNA: TGTGCCAGCAGTGTAATCGGGCTAGATCTCTACAATGAGCAGTTCTTC; CDR3: CASSVIGLDLYNEQFF; J: TRBJ2-1; size: few; V: TRBV6-1; length: 16; D: NA
DNA: TGTGCCAGCAAGTACAGGATTAATACCAATGAGCAGTTCTTC; CDR3: CASKYRINTNEQFF; J: TRBJ2-1; size: few; V: TRBV12-3/TRBV12-4; length: 14; D: NA
DNA: TGTGCCAGCAGCTACCACACAGGGGTAAGCGGTGATGAGCAGTTCTTC; CDR3: CASSYHTGVSGDEQFF; J: TRBJ2-1; size: NA; V: TRBV7-2; length: 16; D: TRBD1
DNA: TGTGCCAGCAGTTTTCCGCCCTGGGAGGGGAGACCTGAAAAACTGTTTTTT; CDR3: CASSFPPWEGRPEKLFF; J: TRBJ1-4; size: many; V: TRBV28; length: 17; D: NA
DNA: TGTGCCAGCAGTGATCTCCCTAGCGGGAGGGCCTACGAGCAGTACTTC; CDR3: CASSDLPSGRAYEQYF; J: TRBJ2-7; size: NA; V: TRBV6-1; length: 16; D: TRBD2
DNA: TGTGCCAGCAGTACAGACAGGTATGATCGCAATCAGCCCCAGCATTTT; CDR3: CASSTDRYDRNQPQHF; J: TRBJ1-5; size: many; V: TRBV7-8; length: 16; D: NA
DNA: TGTGCCAGCAGCTTACCCAATAACTATGGCTACACCTTC; CDR3: CASSLPNNYGYTF; J: TRBJ1-2; size: few; V: TRBV7-3; length: 13; D: NA
DNA: TGTGCCAGCAGTGAATTTAATAGCGGGGACTACAATGAGCAGTTCTTC; CDR3: CASSEFNSGDYNEQFF; J: TRBJ2-1; size: NA; V: TRBV6-1; length: 16; D: TRBD2
DNA: TGTGCCAGCAGCTTCGCCGGGACAGGGCGGACTGAAGCTTTCTTT; CDR3: CASSFAGTGRTEAFF; J: TRBJ1-1; size: many; V: TRBV7-2; length: 15; D: TRBD1
DNA: TGTGCCAGCAGCTTTGTGGGGACAGGGAGGATCAATGAGCAGTTCTTC; CDR3: CASSFVGTGRINEQFF; J: TRBJ2-1; size: NA; V: TRBV7-9; length: 16; D: TRBD1
DNA: TGTGCCAGCAGCTTACAGCCAGGACGCACAGATACGCAGTATTTT; CDR3: CASSLQPGRTDTQYF; J: TRBJ2-3; size: NA; V: TRBV7-2; length: 15; D: NA
DNA: TGCGCCAGCAGCTTGGGGGTTCAGGGGGAGAGTGTTTCACCCCTCCACTTT; CDR3: CASSLGVQGESVSPLHF; J: TRBJ1-6; size: NA; V: TRBV5-1; length: 17; D: TRBD1
DNA: TGTGCCAGCAGCCCCGGGTCAGGGACAGGGGACTATGGCTACACCTTC; CDR3: CASSPGSGTGDYGYTF; J: TRBJ1-2; size: NA; V: TRBV27; length: 16; D: TRBD1
DNA: TGTGCCAGCAGAGGGGGGACTAGCGGACACAATGAGCAGTTCTTC; CDR3: CASRGGTSGHNEQFF; J: TRBJ2-1; size: few; V: TRBV6-6; length: 15; D: TRBD2
DNA: TGTGCCAGTAGCCGGGACAGGTGGAATCAGCCCCAGCATTTT; CDR3: CASSRDRWNQPQHF; J: TRBJ1-5; size: NA; V: TRBV19; length: 14; D: TRBD1
DNA: TGTGCCAGCAGCTACCATCCACCGAGGACAGGGGTCAATGAGCAGTTCTTC; CDR3: CASSYHPPRTGVNEQFF; J: TRBJ2-1; size: many; V: TRBV11-1; length: 17; D: TRBD1
DNA: TGTGCCAGCAGCTTAGCGGGTAGCGGGAGAGGCGAGCAGTACTTC; CDR3: CASSLAGSGRGEQYF; J: TRBJ2-7; size: few; V: TRBV7-2; length: 15; D: TRBD2
DNA: TGTGCCAGCAGCGGGCGGGACAGGGAGGACCGTTCCGCGTATGGCTACACCTTC; CDR3: CASSGRDREDRSAYGYTF; J: TRBJ1-2; size: many; V: TRBV7-2; length: 18; D: TRBD1
DNA: TGTGCCAGCAGCTTCGGGGCGCATCAGGGCTACACCTTC; CDR3: CASSFGAHQGYTF; J: TRBJ1-2; size: few; V: TRBV7-2; length: 13; D: NA
DNA: TGTGCCACCAGTGACCCCGCGTTTACGCAGTATTTT; CDR3: CATSDPAFTQYF; J: TRBJ2-3; size: NA; V: TRBV24-1; length: 12; D: NA
DNA: TGTGCCAGTAGATGGACAGGGGGCACAGATACGCAGTATTTT; CDR3: CASRWTGGTDTQYF; J: TRBJ2-3; size: NA; V: TRBV19; length: 14; D: TRBD1
DNA: TGTGCCAGCAGTTTAGGTGGGAGCTTCGATACGCAGTATTTT; CDR3: CASSLGGSFDTQYF; J: TRBJ2-3; size: NA; V: TRBV28; length: 14; D: NA
DNA: TGTGCCAGCAGTTTTGCCTTTCCGGAGGGGTCCACTGAAGCTTTCTTT; CDR3: CASSFAFPEGSTEAFF; J: TRBJ1-1; size: few; V: TRBV12-3/TRBV12-4; length: 16; D: NA
DNA: TGTGCCAGCACCCCCTTGCAGCGGGAGTATTCTGAGCAGTTCTTC; CDR3: CASTPLQREYSEQFF; J: TRBJ2-1; size: NA; V: TRBV12-3/TRBV12-4; length: 15; D: TRBD2
DNA: TGTGCCAGCACCTGGACTAGCGGTTACAATGAGCAGTTCTTC; CDR3: CASTWTSGYNEQFF; J: TRBJ2-1; size: few; V: TRBV11-1; length: 14; D: TRBD2
DNA: TGTGCCAGCAGTGTGACAGGGCGAGGGGCCAACGTCCTGACTTTC; CDR3: CASSVTGRGANVLTF; J: TRBJ2-6; size: NA; V: TRBV12-3/TRBV12-4; length: 15; D: TRBD1
DNA: TGCAGTGCTATCTCTACAGTGTGGACAGGAGGTTTCAATGAGCAGTTCTTC; CDR3: CSAISTVWTGGFNEQFF; J: TRBJ2-1; size: NA; V: TRBV20-1; length: 17; D: TRBD1
DNA: TGTGCCAGCAGCTTGCGAGCCTCTGGGGCCAACGTCCTGACTTTC; CDR3: CASSLRASGANVLTF; J: TRBJ2-6; size: NA; V: TRBV7-2; length: 15; D: NA
DNA: TGCGCCAGCAGCCAAGGGACGTTGAGCTCTGGAAACACCATATATTTT; CDR3: CASSQGTLSSGNTIYF; J: TRBJ1-3; size: few; V: TRBV4-3; length: 16; D: NA
DNA: TGTGCCAGCAGTCCTACAGAGTTAAGACACTACGAGCAGTACTTC; CDR3: CASSPTELRHYEQYF; J: TRBJ2-7; size: NA; V: TRBV6-2/TRBV6-3; length: 15; D: NA
DNA: TGTGCCAGCAGCTTGTCCGGGGACAGGGACCTATATGGCTACACCTTC; CDR3: CASSLSGDRDLYGYTF; J: TRBJ1-2; size: once; V: TRBV7-3; length: 16; D: TRBD1
DNA: TGTGCCAGCAGTGACTTAGGGGGCACCGGGGAGCTGTTTTTT; CDR3: CASSDLGGTGELFF; J: TRBJ2-2; size: few; V: TRBV6-4; length: 14; D: NA
DNA: TGTGCCAGCAGTTACGGGCAGGGGGGAAGGGAGCCCCAGCATTTT; CDR3: CASSYGQGGREPQHF; J: TRBJ1-5; size: few; V: TRBV6-6; length: 15; D: TRBD1
DNA: TGTGCCAGCAGCACGTGGGCCTCGGGACAGGGCACAGATACGCAGTATTTT; CDR3: CASSTWASGQGTDTQYF; J: TRBJ2-3; size: NA; V: TRBV7-9; length: 17; D: TRBD1
DNA: TGTGCCAGCAGCTTGGGTCTCCCAGATACGCAGTATTTT; CDR3: CASSLGLPDTQYF; J: TRBJ2-3; size: NA; V: TRBV5-4; length: 13; D: NA
DNA: TGCAGTGCTCGTACCGACGAAAACATTCAGTACTTC; CDR3: CSARTDENIQYF; J: TRBJ2-4; size: once; V: TRBV20-1; length: 12; D: NA
DNA: TGTGCCAGCAGTCCACGCGGGGTCGACCCCGACTATGGCTACACCTTC; CDR3: CASSPRGVDPDYGYTF; J: TRBJ1-2; size: few; V: TRBV27; length: 16; D: NA
DNA: TGTGCCAGCAGCTTGGAGGGAGCCGGGACAGGGGGGTTCGAGCAGTACTTC; CDR3: CASSLEGAGTGGFEQYF; J: TRBJ2-7; size: NA; V: TRBV7-2; length: 17; D: TRBD1
DNA: TGTGCCAGCGCTGGTCCGGGTGTTGAAAAACTGTTTTTT; CDR3: CASAGPGVEKLFF; J: TRBJ1-4; size: NA; V: TRBV12-3/TRBV12-4; length: 13; D: NA
DNA: TGTGCCACCAGTGCGGCAGGGACTAGCCGGACCGGGGAGCTGTTTTTT; CDR3: CATSAAGTSRTGELFF; J: TRBJ2-2; size: NA; V: TRBV24-1; length: 16; D: TRBD2